This T cell receptor (beta chain) appears in the sequencing data of a study of T-cell reconstitution after alpha-beta-depleted transplantation in children. General study results and limits: Surviving recipient cells, namely T cells and thymic progenitors, were the source of high day-60 TCRbeta diversity in some patients. Newly generated T cells supplied most T-cell counts and diversity one year post-transplant. Alpha-beta T cells present about two months after transplant were reported to originate from several hundred expanded graft clones.

This clonotype was picked up many times. Its specificity is not known. V was clipped by 5 bases and J by 8 bases, with 28 bases between them. The CDR3 is made up of 18 amino acids. Germline lookup yields CDR1 SGHVS and CDR2 FQNEAQ. TCRbeta library construction was performed incorporating unique molecular identifiers. One entry per CDR3 protein results from TCRdb running MiXCR on the PCR reads. The sample has about 120,000 distinct CDR3 sequences; about a tenth are singletons. The V gene is TRBV7-8, the J gene TRBJ2-1, with D possibly called TRBD1 or TRBD2 (7 bases each). This receptor was taken from a boy under 10 years old with acute lymphoblastic leukemia, due to receive a stem cell transplant. The sample here was PBMCs, taken before TCRalphabeta/CD19-depleted stem cell transplant. In DNA form, the CDR3 reads TGTGCCAGCAGCCAGGGGGGGGGTAGCGGGCTCTTAGGGGATGAGCAGTTCTTC. Translated: CASSQGGGSGLLGDEQFF. Combining the CDR3 with reference TRBV7-8 and TRBJ2-1 gives the whole variable domain GAGVSQSPRYKVAKRGQDVALRCDPISGHVSLFWYQQALGQGPEFLTYFQNEAQLDKSGLPSDRFFAERPEGSVSTLKIQRTQQEDSAVYLCASSQGGGSGLLGDEQFFGPGTRLTVL.